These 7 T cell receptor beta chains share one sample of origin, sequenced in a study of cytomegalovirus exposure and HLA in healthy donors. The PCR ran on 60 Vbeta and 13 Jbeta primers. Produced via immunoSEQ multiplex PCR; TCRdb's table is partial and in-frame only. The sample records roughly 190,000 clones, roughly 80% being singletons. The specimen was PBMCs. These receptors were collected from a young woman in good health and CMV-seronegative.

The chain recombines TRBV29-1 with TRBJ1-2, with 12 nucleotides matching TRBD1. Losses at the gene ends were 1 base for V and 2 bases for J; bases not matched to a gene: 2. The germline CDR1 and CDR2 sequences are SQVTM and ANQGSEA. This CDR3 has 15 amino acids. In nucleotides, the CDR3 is TGCAGCGTTGAAGGAGGGACAGGGGGCAACTATGGCTACACCTTC. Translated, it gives CSVEGGTGGNYGYTF.

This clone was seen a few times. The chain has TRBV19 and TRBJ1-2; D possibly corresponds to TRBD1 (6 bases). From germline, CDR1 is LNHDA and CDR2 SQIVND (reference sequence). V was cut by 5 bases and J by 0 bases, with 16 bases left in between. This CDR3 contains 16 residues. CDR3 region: CASSSTGLRTNYGYTF. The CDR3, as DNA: TGTGCCAGTAGTTCAACAGGGTTGCGGACTAACTATGGCTACACCTTC.

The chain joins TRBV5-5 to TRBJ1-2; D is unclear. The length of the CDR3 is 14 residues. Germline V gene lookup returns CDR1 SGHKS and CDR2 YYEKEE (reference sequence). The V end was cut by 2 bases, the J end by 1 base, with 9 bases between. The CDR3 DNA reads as TGTGCCAGCAGCTTTGCCGGTTTTAACTATGGCTACACCTTC. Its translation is CASSFAGFNYGYTF. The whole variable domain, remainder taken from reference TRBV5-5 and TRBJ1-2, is DAGVTQSPTHLIKTRGQQVTLRCSPISGHKSVSWYQQVLGQGPQFIFQYYEKEERGRGNFPDRFSARQFPNYSSELNVNALLLGDSALYLCASSFAGFNYGYTFGSGTRLTVV.

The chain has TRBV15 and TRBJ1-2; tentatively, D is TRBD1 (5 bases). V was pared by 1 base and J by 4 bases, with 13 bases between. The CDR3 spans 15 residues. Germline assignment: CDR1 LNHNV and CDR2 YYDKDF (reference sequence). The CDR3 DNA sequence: TGTGCCACCAGCAGAGGAACCGGGACTGTCTATGGCTACACCTTC. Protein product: CATSRGTGTVYGYTF.

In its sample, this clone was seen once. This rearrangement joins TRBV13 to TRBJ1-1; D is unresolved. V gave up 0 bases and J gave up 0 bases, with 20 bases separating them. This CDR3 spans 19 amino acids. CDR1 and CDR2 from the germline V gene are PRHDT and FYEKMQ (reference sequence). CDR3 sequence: CASSLGSWASKGVNTEAFF. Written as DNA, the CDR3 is TGTGCCAGCAGCTTAGGATCTTGGGCTAGCAAAGGCGTGAACACTGAAGCTTTCTTT.

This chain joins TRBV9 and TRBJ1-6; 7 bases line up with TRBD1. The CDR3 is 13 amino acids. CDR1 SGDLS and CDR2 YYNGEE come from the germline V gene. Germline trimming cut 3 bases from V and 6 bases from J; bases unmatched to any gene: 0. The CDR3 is CASSGTGNSPLHF. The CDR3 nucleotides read TGTGCCAGCAGCGGGACAGGTAATTCACCCCTCCACTTT.

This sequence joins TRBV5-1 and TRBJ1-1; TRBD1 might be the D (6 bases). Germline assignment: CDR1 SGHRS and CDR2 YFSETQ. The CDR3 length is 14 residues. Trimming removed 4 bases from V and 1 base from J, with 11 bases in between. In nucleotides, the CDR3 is TGCGCCAGCAGCGGGGGACACTCGAACACTGAAGCTTTCTTT. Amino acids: CASSGGHSNTEAFF.